One and the same sample provided the 8 T cell receptor beta chains below, sequenced in a study of beta chain features in type 1 diabetes. The entirety of the isolated RNA underwent reverse transcription, so expressed TCRB transcripts were sequenced. TCRdb's table, derived via immunoSEQ multiplex PCR, lists solely in-frame clones and lacks some. Of 900,000 or so clones in the sample, about a sixth are singletons; the top ten hold about 0.02%. Material: naive CD4+ T cells from blood. The receptors were gathered from a woman under 30 in good health.

The chain recombines TRBV29-1 with TRBJ1-5; a weak D match, TRBD1 (5 bases). The CDR3 consists of 14 residues. The V end was cut by 4 bases, the J end by 5 bases, with 15 bases between. Germline CDR1 and CDR2: SQVTM and ANQGSEA. As DNA, the CDR3 is TGCAGCGTTGTGATCCAGGGCCGGGATCAGCCCCAGCATTTT. Translation: CSVVIQGRDQPQHF.

This clone was counted between two and nine times. The chain carries TRBV11-2 and TRBJ2-7; 7 bases map to TRBD2. With V trimmed by 2 bases and J by 6 bases, 10 bases remained unmatched. This CDR3 comprises 15 residues. CDR1 and CDR2 from the germline V gene are SGHAT and FQNNGV. This CDR3 reads CASSLRLALSGEQYF. CDR3 nucleotide sequence: TGTGCCAGCAGCTTAAGACTAGCCCTATCCGGCGAGCAGTACTTC.

CDR3 protein: CASSLGEWAGVNEQFF. The CDR3 DNA sequence: TGTGCCAGCAGCCTTGGGGAGTGGGCGGGAGTGAATGAGCAGTTCTTC. The V call is TRBV7-9, the J call TRBJ2-1, with 7 bases aligning to TRBD2. CDR1 SEHNR and CDR2 FQNEAQ come from the germline V gene (reference sequence). V dropped 5 bases and J dropped 7; count of bases not matched to a gene: 14. The CDR3 totals 16 residues.

This clone was seen only a few times. J is TRBJ2-7 and V is TRBV19; tentatively, D is TRBD2 (6 bases). Germline V gene sequence: CDR1 LNHDA, CDR2 SQIVND (reference sequence). Trimming cost V 3 bases and J 4 bases, with 19 bases left between them. The length of the CDR3 is 16 residues. CDR3 region: CASSILPLAQTYEQYF. The CDR3 region has the DNA TGTGCCAGTAGTATTCTCCCGCTAGCGCAGACTTACGAGCAGTACTTC.

The chain joins TRBV7-6 to TRBJ2-7; D may match TRBD1 or TRBD2 (5 bases each). CDR1 and CDR2 (germline): SGHVS, FNYEAQ. The CDR3 has 14 residues. Trimming stripped 5 bases from V and 0 bases from J, with 11 bases between. DNA for the CDR3: TGTGCCAGCAGCCAGGGCGGGCTCTCCTACGAGCAGTACTTC. This encodes CASSQGGLSYEQYF. The full variable domain, completed using reference TRBV7-6 and TRBJ2-7, is GAGVSQSPRYKVTKRGQDVALRCDPISGHVSLYWYRQALGQGPEFLTYFNYEAQQDKSGLPNDRFSAERPEGSISTLTIQRTEQRDSAMYRCASSQGGLSYEQYFGPGTRLTVT.

This clone has more than one count but fewer than ten. Within the sample, other DNA sequences also encode this same CDR3. This chain uses TRBV6-6 with TRBJ2-1; maybe TRBD2 (6 bases). Germline loops: CDR1 MNHNY, CDR2 SVGAGI (reference sequence). V lost 6 bases and J lost 1, with 10 bases in between. The CDR3 runs 14 residues. CDR3 sequence (DNA): TGTGCCAGCAGGAGAGGGACTTCCTACAATGAGCAGTTCTTC. Protein: CASRRGTSYNEQFF.

This clone was seen a handful of times. The rearrangement joins TRBV7-9 to TRBJ2-5; the match to TRBD2 covers 8 bases. This CDR3 is built from 14 residues. Germline CDR1 and CDR2: SEHNR and FQNEAQ (reference sequence). The J segment lost 0 bases and the V segment lost 5 bases, leaving 2 bases of the junction unmatched. The CDR3 DNA is TGTGCCAGCAGCCAACTAGCGGACCAAGAGACCCAGTACTTC. Translated, it gives CASSQLADQETQYF.

This clone was picked up a small number of times. The V call is TRBV7-9, the J call TRBJ2-2; possible D gene TRBD2, 5 bases. Between the trimmed V and J ends, which lost 4 bases and 6 bases, there was a span of 12 bases. CDR1 SEHNR and CDR2 FQNEAQ come from the germline V gene (reference sequence). This CDR3 is built from 14 residues. The CDR3 loop reads CASSSGNNAGELFF. In DNA, the CDR3 is TGTGCCAGCAGCTCGGGGAATAACGCCGGGGAGCTGTTTTTT.